This T cell receptor beta chain appears in the sequencing data of a study of cytomegalovirus exposure and HLA in healthy donors. For the study at large: T cells numbering about 179 million yielded some 100 million unique TCR beta sequences in an earlier analysis.

The CDR3 length is 13 residues. Trimming removed 7 bases from V and 0 bases from J, with 9 bases in between. CDR1 SQVTM and CDR2 ANQGSEA come from the germline V gene. With regard to this clone: Its antigen is unidentified. This specimen includes other DNA sequences encoding the same CDR3.

Primers for the PCR totalled 60 Vbeta and 13 Jbeta. Profiling relied on immunoSEQ multiplex PCR, and the TCRdb table lists in-frame clones only, not all of them. This sample has 150,000 to 200,000 clones; roughly 80% occur once, and the top ten carry around 6.1%. The study, taken as a whole, reports: Association of a missense DCLRE1C variant with TCR beta V- and J-gene trimming was reported in a later analysis.

The receptor was isolated from a woman aged 25-40 years in good health and CMV-seropositive. Sequencing was done on a sample of PBMCs. The chain employs TRBV29-1 and TRBJ1-4; weak D call: TRBD1 (5 bases). The CDR3 reads CSAGGSTNEKLFF. The CDR3 nucleotides are TGCAGCGCCGGGGGTTCAACTAATGAAAAACTGTTTTTT.